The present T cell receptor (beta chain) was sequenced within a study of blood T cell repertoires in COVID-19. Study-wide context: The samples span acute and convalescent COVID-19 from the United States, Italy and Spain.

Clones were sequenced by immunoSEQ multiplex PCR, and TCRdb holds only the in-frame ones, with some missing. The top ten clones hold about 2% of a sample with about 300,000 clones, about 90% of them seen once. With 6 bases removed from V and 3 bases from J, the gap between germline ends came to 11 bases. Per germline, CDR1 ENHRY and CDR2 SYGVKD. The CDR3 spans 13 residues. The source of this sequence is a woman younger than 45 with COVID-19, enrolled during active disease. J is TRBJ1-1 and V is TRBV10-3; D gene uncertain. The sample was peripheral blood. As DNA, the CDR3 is TGTGCCATCAGGGGCGAGGGTTACACTGAAGCTTTCTTT. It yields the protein CAIRGEGYTEAFF.